These 11 T cell receptor beta chains were all obtained from the same sample, sequenced in a study of blood T cells in healthy people across ages. Using a J-beta primer mix together with a sample-barcoded 5' primer, a second PCR was run for about 6 to 11 cycles. A single record per CDR3 protein comes from TCRdb applying MiXCR to the 5' RACE reads. The data contain over a million distinct CDR3 sequences, 42% of them singletons. The sequencing sample was made of blood. The receptor set was obtained from a woman between 18 and 29 years old in good health.

The chain is built from TRBV9 and TRBJ2-5, with 14 bases aligning to TRBD2. Germline lookup yields CDR1 SGDLS and CDR2 YYNGEE. Trimming removed 4 bases from V and 11 bases from J; junction bases left unmatched: 13. This CDR3 has 16 residues. The CDR3 bases are TGTGCCAGCAGCTCCGACGGACTAGCGGGGGGTGGTGAGCAGTACTTC. Its protein is CASSSDGLAGGGEQYF.

The rearrangement links TRBV24-1 to TRBJ2-3; no firm D call. The CDR3 is made up of 19 amino acids. Germline assignment: CDR1 KGHDR and CDR2 SFDVKD. V dropped 5 bases and J dropped 4 bases, with 27 bases sitting between them. The CDR3 DNA sequence: TGTGCCACCAGTGGACCCACCCACCCCCCTGAAGTTTCGGCAGATACGCAGTATTTT. Translated: CATSGPTHPPEVSADTQYF.

In this sample, this clonotype turned up a few times. The chain uses TRBV25-1 and TRBJ1-1; D not certain. Germline assignment: CDR1 MGHDK and CDR2 SYGVNS. V lost 6 bases and J 7 bases, leaving 12 bases between the germline ends. The CDR3 covers 12 residues. The CDR3 spells CASRRAFGEAFF. Here the CDR3 DNA reads TGTGCCAGCAGGAGGGCCTTCGGTGAAGCTTTCTTT. The complete variable domain, with remaining parts taken from reference TRBV25-1 and TRBJ1-1, reads EADIYQTPRYLVIGTGKKITLECSQTMGHDKMYWYQQDPGMELHLIHYSYGVNSTEKGDLSSESTVSRIRTEHFPLTLESARPSHTSQYLCASRRAFGEAFFGQGTRLTVV.

Only a few counts were recorded for this clonotype. The chain carries TRBV6-5 and TRBJ1-2; 11 bases are a match to TRBD1. There are 13 residues in the CDR3. The J segment lost 4 bases and the V segment lost 8 bases, leaving 3 bases of the junction unmatched. Germline loops: CDR1 MNHEY, CDR2 SVGAGI. CDR3 region: CASGQGAAYGYTF. DNA for the CDR3: TGTGCCAGCGGACAGGGGGCGGCCTATGGCTACACCTTC.

With respect to this clonotype: Mismatch with germline at one junction end may stem from a read error. This chain uses TRBV15 with TRBJ1-6; TRBD1 agrees at 7 bases. CDR1 is LNHNV, CDR2 YYDKDF, per germline (reference sequence). The CDR3 is 13 amino acids. CDR3 DNA sequence: TGTGACACCAACACAGGGGACTATTCACCCCTCCACTTT. Protein product: CDTNTGDYSPLHF.

This sequence joins TRBV3-1 and TRBJ2-1; TRBD2 agrees at 11 bases. V shed 8 bases, J shed 10 bases, and the junction held 13 bases outside the gene matches. Per germline, CDR1 LGHDT and CDR2 YNNKEL (reference sequence). The CDR3 loop spans 15 amino acids. CDR3 in DNA: TGTGCCAGCGACACTACTAGCGGGAGACCTAAGGAGCAGTTCTTC. This gives the protein CASDTTSGRPKEQFF.

This CDR3 reads CASERDPRSSYNEQYF. In DNA, the CDR3 is TGCGCCAGCGAACGGGACCCTCGGAGCTCCTACAATGAGCAGTACTTC. The V call is TRBV4-1, the J call TRBJ2-1; TRBD1 or TRBD2 may be the D gene (5 bases each). Judging by the DNA end, TRBJ2-7 fits better; the J call may be wrong. Germline values: CDR1 MGHRA, CDR2 YSYEKL. The CDR3 is made up of 16 amino acids.

The chain couples TRBV3-1 to TRBJ1-5, with TRBD1 identical over 9 bases. Germline V CDR1 and CDR2: LGHDT, YNNKEL (reference sequence). The V segment lost 3 bases and the J segment 0 bases; nucleotides outside the gene matches: 6. There are 17 residues in the CDR3. The CDR3, as DNA: TGTGCCAGCAGCCACGACAGGGGGACGTCTAGCAATCAGCCCCAGCATTTT. Protein: CASSHDRGTSSNQPQHF. Full variable domain (outside the CDR3, taken from reference TRBV3-1 and TRBJ1-5): DTAVSQTPKYLVTQMGNDKSIKCEQNLGHDTMYWYKQDSKKFLKIMFSYNNKELIINETVPNRFSPKSPDKAHLNLHINSLELGDSAVYFCASSHDRGTSSNQPQHFGDGTRLSIL.

V usage is TRBV7-2 and J usage is TRBJ2-1; possibly TRBD2 for D (5 bases). The CDR3 totals 15 residues. Looked up from germline, CDR1 is SGHTA and CDR2 is FQGNSA. Trimming removed 2 bases from V and 10 bases from J, with 18 bases in between. CDR3 in amino acids: CASSLRGSSSYEQFF. CDR3 nucleotides: TGTGCCAGCAGCTTACGTGGGAGTAGCTCCTACGAGCAGTTCTTC. Looking up the rest from reference TRBV7-2 and TRBJ2-1 gives the full variable domain: GAGVSQSPSNKVTEKGKDVELRCDPISGHTALYWYRQSLGQGLEFLIYFQGNSAPDKSGLPSDRFSAERTGGSVSTLTIQRTQQEDSAVYLCASSLRGSSSYEQFFGPGTRLTVL.

The V call is TRBV6-1, the J call TRBJ2-6; D is undetermined. The CDR3 totals 14 residues. CDR1 is MNHNS, CDR2 SASEGT, per germline. Trimming stripped 8 bases from V and 1 base from J, with 9 bases between. The CDR3 protein is CASVRTSGANVLTF. Here the CDR3 DNA reads TGTGCCAGCGTGCGAACGTCTGGGGCCAACGTCCTGACTTTC.

J is TRBJ1-1 and V is TRBV20-1; TRBD1 aligns across 9 bases. The germline V gene has CDR1 DFQATT and CDR2 SNEGSKA (reference sequence). The CDR3 runs to 15 residues. V lost 2 bases and J lost 7; bases outside the gene matches: 11. The CDR3 loop is CSARTGTGYRGEAFF. CDR3 nucleotide sequence: TGCAGTGCTAGAACGGGGACAGGGTATAGAGGTGAAGCTTTCTTT.